The sample holds a few counts of the clone carrying this T cell receptor beta chain. Its antigen is currently unknown. An equimolar mix of two oligonucleotides served as the beta constant-region primer for TRBC1 and TRBC2. The ligated cDNA underwent four PCR rounds using SP2 and nested alpha and beta constant-region primers. TCRdb reanalysed the UMI-ligation and nested PCR reads using MiXCR and keeps one entry per CDR3 protein. The table lists roughly 140,000 distinct CDR3 sequences, 15% to 25% of them singletons. The CDR3 runs to 15 residues. The V end lost 0 bases, the J end lost 4 bases, and 12 bases lay between the germline ends. CDR1 and CDR2 from the germline V gene are MNHEY and SVGAGI. This sample is part of a study of naive and memory T cell subsets. Study observations and caveats: A few larger clonotypes appeared in naive repertoires, especially CD8, possibly memory cells re-expressing CD45RA.

The chain uses TRBV6-5 and TRBJ1-1, with D hard to call. Specimen: naive CD8+ T cells from blood. The source of this sequence is a human donor in good health. CDR3 sequence reads: CASSYSFFGRTEAFF. The CDR3 DNA is TGTGCCAGCAGTTACTCGTTTTTCGGGCGCACTGAAGCTTTCTTT.